This T cell receptor beta chain is from a study of T cells after yellow fever vaccination. In making TCR cDNA, 5'RACE template switching added a universal primer site and UMIs to it. TCRdb passed the 5' RACE reads through MiXCR, listing each CDR3 protein once. The sample includes 200,000 to 300,000 distinct CDR3 sequences, around 6.7% seen only once; the top ten take 1.1%. Ten or more counts support this clonotype. V was clipped by 1 base and J by 2 bases, with 8 bases between them. This CDR3 has 14 residues. The source of this sequence is a man between 25 and 39 years old who received the YFV17D yellow fever vaccine. This rearrangement joins TRBV12-3 or TRBV12-4 to TRBJ1-1; D is unresolved. Source: CD4+ T cells sorted from PBMCs, taken on the day of the yellow fever booster vaccination. The CDR3 DNA reads TGTGCCAGCAGTTTAGTCTTGGAAAACACTGAAGCTTTCTTT. This encodes CASSLVLENTEAFF.